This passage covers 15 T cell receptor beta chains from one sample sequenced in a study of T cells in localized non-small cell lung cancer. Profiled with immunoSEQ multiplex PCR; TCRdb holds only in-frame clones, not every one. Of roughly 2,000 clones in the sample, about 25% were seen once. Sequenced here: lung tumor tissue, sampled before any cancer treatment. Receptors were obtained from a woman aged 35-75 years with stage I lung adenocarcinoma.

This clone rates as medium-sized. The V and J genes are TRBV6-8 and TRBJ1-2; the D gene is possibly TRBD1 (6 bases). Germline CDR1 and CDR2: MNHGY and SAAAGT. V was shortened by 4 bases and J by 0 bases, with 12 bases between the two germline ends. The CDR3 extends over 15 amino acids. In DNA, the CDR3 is TGTGCCAGCAGTTTAAACAGGGCCGCTAACTATGGCTACACCTTC. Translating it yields CASSLNRAANYGYTF.

DNA of the CDR3: TGTGCCAGCAGTTACCATGGTGTCGGGGGGGCCTACGAGCAGTACTTC. Its translation: CASSYHGVGGAYEQYF. The V gene is TRBV6-8, the J gene TRBJ2-7; TRBD2 matches at 8 bases. The CDR3 is 16 residues long. V shed 2 bases and J 2 bases; nucleotides not matched to a gene: 8. Germline loops: CDR1 MNHGY, CDR2 SAAAGT.

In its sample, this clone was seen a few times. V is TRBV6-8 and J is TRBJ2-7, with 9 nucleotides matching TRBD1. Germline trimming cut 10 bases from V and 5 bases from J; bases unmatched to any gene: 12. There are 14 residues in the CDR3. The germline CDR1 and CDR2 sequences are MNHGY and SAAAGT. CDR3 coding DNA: TGTGCCATCGGTAACAGGGGGCGCGGGGACGAGCAGTACTTC. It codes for CAIGNRGRGDEQYF.

The CDR3 DNA reads TGTGCCAGCAGCGTGGACTTCCCTGGAAACACCATATATTTT. It yields the protein CASSVDFPGNTIYF. This chain joins TRBV9 and TRBJ1-3; D gene unclear. The CDR3 has 14 amino acids. V was clipped by 2 bases and J by 2 bases, with 8 bases between them. Germline loops: CDR1 SGDLS, CDR2 YYNGEE.

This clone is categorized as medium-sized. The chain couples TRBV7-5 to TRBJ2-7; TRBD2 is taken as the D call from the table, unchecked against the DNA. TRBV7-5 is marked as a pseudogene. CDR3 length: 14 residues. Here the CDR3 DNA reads TGTGCCAGCAGCCTCCGGACTAGGTCCTACGAGCAGTACTTC. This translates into CASSLRTRSYEQYF.

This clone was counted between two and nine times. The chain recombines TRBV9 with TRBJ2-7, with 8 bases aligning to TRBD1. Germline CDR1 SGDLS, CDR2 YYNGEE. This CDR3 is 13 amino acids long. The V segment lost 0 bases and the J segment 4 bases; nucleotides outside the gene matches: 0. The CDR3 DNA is TGTGCCAGCAGCGTAGACAGGGGGTACGAGCAGTACTTC. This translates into CASSVDRGYEQYF.

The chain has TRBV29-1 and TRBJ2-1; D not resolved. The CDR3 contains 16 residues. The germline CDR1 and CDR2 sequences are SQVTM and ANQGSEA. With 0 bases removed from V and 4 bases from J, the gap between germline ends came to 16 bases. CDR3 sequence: CSVEEGLAVHYNEQFF. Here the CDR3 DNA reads TGCAGCGTTGAAGAGGGATTGGCAGTCCATTACAATGAGCAGTTCTTC.

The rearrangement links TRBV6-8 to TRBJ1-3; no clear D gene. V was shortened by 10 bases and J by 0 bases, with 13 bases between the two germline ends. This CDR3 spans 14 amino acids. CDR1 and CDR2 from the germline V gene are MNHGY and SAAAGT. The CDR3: CATHSALSGNTIYF. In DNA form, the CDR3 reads TGTGCCACTCATTCAGCGCTCTCTGGAAACACCATATATTTT.

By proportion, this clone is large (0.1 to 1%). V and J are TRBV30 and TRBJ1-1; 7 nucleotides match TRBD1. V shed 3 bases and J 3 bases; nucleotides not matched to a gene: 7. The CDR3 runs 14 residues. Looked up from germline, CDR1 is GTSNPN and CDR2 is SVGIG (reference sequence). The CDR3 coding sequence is TGTGCCTGGAGCCCGGGACAGTGGGACACTGAAGCTTTCTTT. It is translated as CAWSPGQWDTEAFF.

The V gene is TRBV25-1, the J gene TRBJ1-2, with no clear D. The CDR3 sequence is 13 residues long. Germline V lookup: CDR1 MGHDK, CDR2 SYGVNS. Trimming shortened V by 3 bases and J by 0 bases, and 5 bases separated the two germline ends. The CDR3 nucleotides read TGTGCCAGCAGTGAGCGGACTAACTATGGCTACACCTTC. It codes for CASSERTNYGYTF.

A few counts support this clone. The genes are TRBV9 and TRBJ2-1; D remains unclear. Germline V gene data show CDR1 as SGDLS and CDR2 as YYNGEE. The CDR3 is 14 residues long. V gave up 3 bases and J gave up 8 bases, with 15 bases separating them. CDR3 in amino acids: CASSGVGVLDEQFF. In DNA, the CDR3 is TGTGCCAGCAGCGGTGTTGGGGTCCTCGATGAGCAGTTCTTC.

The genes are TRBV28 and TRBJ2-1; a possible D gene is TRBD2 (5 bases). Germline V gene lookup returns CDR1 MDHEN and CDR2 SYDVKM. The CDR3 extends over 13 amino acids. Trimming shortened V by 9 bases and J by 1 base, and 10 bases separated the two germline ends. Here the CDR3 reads CASTSNSYNEQFF. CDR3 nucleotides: TGTGCCAGTACTAGTAATTCCTACAATGAGCAGTTCTTC.

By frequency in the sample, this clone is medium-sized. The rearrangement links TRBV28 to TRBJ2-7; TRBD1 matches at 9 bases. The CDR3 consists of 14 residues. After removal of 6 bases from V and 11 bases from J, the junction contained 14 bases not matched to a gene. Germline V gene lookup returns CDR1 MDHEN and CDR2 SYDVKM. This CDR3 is CASSVPGQGEFEYF. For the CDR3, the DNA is TGTGCCAGCAGCGTTCCGGGACAGGGCGAGTTTGAGTACTTC.

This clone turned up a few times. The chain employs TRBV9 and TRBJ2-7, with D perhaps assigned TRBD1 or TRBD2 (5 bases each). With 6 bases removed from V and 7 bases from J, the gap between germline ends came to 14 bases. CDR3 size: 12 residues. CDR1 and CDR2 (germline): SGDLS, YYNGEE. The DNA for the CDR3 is TGTGCCAGCAAAGGGGCGGACTGGGAGCAGTACTTC. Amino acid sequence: CASKGADWEQYF. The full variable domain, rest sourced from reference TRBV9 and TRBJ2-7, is DSGVTQTPKHLITATGQRVTLRCSPRSGDLSVYWYQQSLDQGLQFLIQYYNGEERAKGNILERFSAQQFPDLHSELNLSSLELGDSALYFCASKGADWEQYFGPGTRLTVT.

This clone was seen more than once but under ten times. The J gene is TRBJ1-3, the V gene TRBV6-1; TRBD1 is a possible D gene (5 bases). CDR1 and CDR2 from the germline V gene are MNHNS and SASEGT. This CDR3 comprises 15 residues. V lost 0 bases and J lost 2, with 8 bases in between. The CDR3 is CASSEAEGTGNTIYF. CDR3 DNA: TGTGCCAGCAGTGAAGCGGAGGGGACTGGAAACACCATATATTTT.